This TCR beta chain is drawn from a study of T cell responses to AZD1222 COVID-19 vaccine. Study findings and constraints: No repertoire was sampled before or during the peak T cell response, only after it. Possibly, clonal diversity was underestimated; donors were largely white British and included more females.

Germline V lookup: CDR1 SEHNR, CDR2 FQNEAQ (reference sequence). J lost 2 bases, V lost 4 bases, and 6 bases had no gene match. CDR3 length: 16 amino acids. Clones were sequenced by immunoSEQ multiplex PCR, and TCRdb holds only the in-frame ones, with some missing. The table lists 95,000 to 100,000 clones, 85% to 90% of them singletons. In the case of this clone: Antigen specificity is unknown.

The TCR sequence derives from an adult in good health. The rearrangement links TRBV7-9 to TRBJ2-3; 10 nucleotides align to TRBD2. Material: peripheral blood, obtained on day 0 of AZD1222 vaccination. The CDR3 DNA reads as TGTGCCAGCAGCTCAGGGGGGACTAGCGCCACAGATACGCAGTATTTT. The encoded protein is CASSSGGTSATDTQYF.